Reported below is one TCR beta chain. Its specificity is not known. The PCR used 60 Vbeta and 13 Jbeta primers. Sequencing used immunoSEQ multiplex PCR; TCRdb keeps in-frame clones, though not all of them. The repertoire holds 160,000 or so clones, with over 75% as singletons. The data derive from a study of cytomegalovirus exposure and HLA in healthy donors. Study-wide results and caveats: Reportedly, fewer N-insertions than the roughly 690-donor mean appeared in an Asian-associated ancestry cluster in a later analysis. A later analysis showed TCR association rates differing by HLA locus, peaking at DRB1 and lowest at HLA-C. The likely origin of a cluster of highly shared sequence variants was a sequencing artifact. A few of the chains that were CMV-associated were confirmed in vitro to be specific for CMV antigens.

This CDR3 has 12 amino acids. With 11 bases removed from V and 1 base from J, the gap between germline ends came to 11 bases. Germline loops: CDR1 ENHRY, CDR2 SYGVKD. This TCR was sampled from a man between 35 and 55 years old in good health and CMV-seronegative. Input material: PBMCs. The chain couples TRBV10-3 to TRBJ1-1; D gene uncertain. The CDR3 DNA follows: TGTGCCTCCCGGGTGGGGAACACTGAAGCTTTCTTT. The encoded protein is CASRVGNTEAFF.